A selection of T cell receptor beta chains follows, all from one sample in a study of blood T cell repertoires in COVID-19. The repertoire was sequenced with immunoSEQ multiplex PCR; TCRdb's copy has only in-frame clones and lacks some. The data contain around 180,000 clones, nearly 85% of them singletons. The specimen was peripheral blood. The source is a woman aged 25-40 years with acute or convalescent COVID-19. Each CDR3 is given with its conserved first and last residue. The order of the fields is D gene, J gene, clone size, V gene, CDR3 DNA, CDR3 protein. A D gene is named only where the DNA matches it firmly. Not every row has a clone size; where given, it reads once, few, many or a size class.

. | TRBJ2-2 | . | TRBV12-3/TRBV12-4 | TGTGCCAGCGGCAGGGGCACCGGGGAGCTGTTTTTT | CASGRGTGELFF
. | TRBJ1-1 | . | TRBV3-1/TRBV3-2 | TGTGCCAGCAGGCAGGGGAGTGAGGCTTTCTTT | CASRQGSEAFF
. | TRBJ1-1 | . | TRBV5-4 | TGTGCCAGCAGCTACGCAGGGTGGGGAACTGAAGCTTTCTTT | CASSYAGWGTEAFF
. | TRBJ2-2 | . | TRBV11-3 | TGTGCCAGCAGCTTAGGTCAACAGGACGGGGAGCTGTTTTTT | CASSLGQQDGELFF
. | TRBJ1-1 | once | TRBV6-5 | TGTGCCAGTCTATTTCAAGGCGGGGCTGAAGCTTTCTTT | CASLFQGGAEAFF
TRBD2 | TRBJ2-3 | . | TRBV10-3 | TGTGCCATCAGTGGGATAGCGGGAGCTAGAACAGATACGCAGTATTTT | CAISGIAGARTDTQYF
TRBD2 | TRBJ2-5 | once | TRBV6-5 | TGTGCCAGCAGTTACTCCCCTCTAGCGGGAGTAGAGACCCAGTACTTC | CASSYSPLAGVETQYF
TRBD1 | TRBJ1-2 | . | TRBV7-9 | TGTGCCAGCAGCTCCTCGACGGCCCCAGGGGGCTATGGCTACACCTTC | CASSSSTAPGGYGYTF
. | TRBJ1-5 | . | TRBV5-1 | TGCGCCAGCAGCCCGGACGGGGGTATCAATCAGCCCCAGCATTTT | CASSPDGGINQPQHF
. | TRBJ1-4 | . | TRBV12-3/TRBV12-4 | TGTGCCAGTCGGCAGGGCGATGAAAAACTGTTTTTT | CASRQGDEKLFF
. | TRBJ1-2 | . | TRBV3-1/TRBV3-2 | TGTGCCAGCAGCCAGCCCCCTCCGAGCTATGGCTACACCTTC | CASSQPPPSYGYTF
. | TRBJ1-2 | . | TRBV7-2 | TGTGCCAGCAGCTTAGGGGGGGGGCGCAGTAACTATGGCTACACCTTC | CASSLGGGRSNYGYTF
. | TRBJ2-5 | . | TRBV6-2/TRBV6-3 | TGTGCCAGCAGTTACCCAACCAAGGGGGTCAAGGAGACCCAGTACTTC | CASSYPTKGVKETQYF
. | TRBJ2-7 | . | TRBV25-1 | TGTGCCAGCACCTTCTCTTACGAGCAGTACTTC | CASTFSYEQYF
TRBD1 | TRBJ1-1 | . | TRBV25-1 | TGTGCCGAACCCGGACAGGCTAACACTGAAGCTTTCTTT | CAEPGQANTEAFF
. | TRBJ2-5 | . | TRBV29-1 | TGCAGCGTTAGAGGGATTAACCAAGAGACCCAGTACTTC | CSVRGINQETQYF
TRBD2 | TRBJ2-2 | few | TRBV10-1 | TGCGCCAGCAGTGAGTCCGGACTAGCGGGAAAGAATTCCGGGGAGCTGTTTTTT | CASSESGLAGKNSGELFF
. | TRBJ2-7 | . | TRBV25-1 | TGTGCCAGCGGCAGGGTAAAGAGCGAGCAGTACTTC | CASGRVKSEQYF
. | TRBJ1-2 | . | TRBV7-2 | TGTGCCAGCAGAGGGGGGGGCACAAACTATGGCTACACCTTC | CASRGGGTNYGYTF
. | TRBJ2-7 | . | TRBV29-1 | TGCAGCGTTGCGGGCAGGGGCGACTTAGGCGAGCAGTACTTC | CSVAGRGDLGEQYF
. | TRBJ1-5 | once | TRBV11-2 | TGTGCCAGCAGCTTATCGCGGGTTGGTCAGCCCCAGCATTTT | CASSLSRVGQPQHF
TRBD1 | TRBJ1-5 | . | TRBV7-2 | TGTGCCAGCAGCTCAAGAGGACAGGGGGCCCATCAGCCCCAGCATTTT | CASSSRGQGAHQPQHF
TRBD2 | TRBJ2-1 | . | TRBV6-1 | TGTGCCAGCAGTGATTGGGGAGGGAACAATGAGCAGTTCTTC | CASSDWGGNNEQFF